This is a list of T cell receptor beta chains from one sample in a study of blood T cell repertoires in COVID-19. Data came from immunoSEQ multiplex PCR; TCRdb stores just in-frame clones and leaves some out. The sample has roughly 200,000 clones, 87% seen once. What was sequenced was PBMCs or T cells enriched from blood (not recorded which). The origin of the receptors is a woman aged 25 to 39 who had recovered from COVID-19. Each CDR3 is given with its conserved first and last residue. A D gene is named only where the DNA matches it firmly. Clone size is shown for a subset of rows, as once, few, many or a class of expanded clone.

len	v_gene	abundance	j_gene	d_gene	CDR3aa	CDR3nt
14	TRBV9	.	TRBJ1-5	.	CASSVSGINQPQHF	TGTGCCAGCAGCGTGAGCGGTATCAATCAGCCCCAGCATTTT
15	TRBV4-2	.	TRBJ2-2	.	CASSQEKGVTGELFF	TGTGCCAGCAGCCAGGAAAAAGGGGTGACCGGGGAGCTGTTTTTT
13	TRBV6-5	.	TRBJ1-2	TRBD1	CASSSGQAHGYTF	TGTGCCAGCAGTTCAGGACAGGCCCATGGCTACACCTTC
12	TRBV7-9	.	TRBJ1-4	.	CASSDLNEKLFF	TGTGCCAGCAGCGACTTAAATGAAAAACTGTTTTTT
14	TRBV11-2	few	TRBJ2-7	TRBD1	CASRPSAGGNEQYF	TGTGCCAGCAGACCTTCGGCAGGGGGCAACGAGCAGTACTTC
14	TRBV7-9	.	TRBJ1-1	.	CASSLVGVNTEAFF	TGTGCCAGCAGCTTAGTAGGGGTGAACACTGAAGCTTTCTTT
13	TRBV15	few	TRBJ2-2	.	CATSRALTGELFF	TGTGCCACCAGCAGAGCCCTCACCGGGGAGCTGTTTTTT
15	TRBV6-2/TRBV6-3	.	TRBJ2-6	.	CASSYSTSGANVLTF	TGTGCCAGCAGCTATAGTACCTCTGGGGCCAACGTCCTGACTTTC
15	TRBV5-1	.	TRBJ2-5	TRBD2	CASSLPAGAQETQYF	TGCGCCAGCAGCTTGCCAGCGGGGGCGCAAGAGACCCAGTACTTC
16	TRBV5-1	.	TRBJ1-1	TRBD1	CASSPGQGARGTEAFF	TGCGCCAGCAGTCCGGGACAGGGGGCGCGGGGTACTGAAGCTTTCTTT
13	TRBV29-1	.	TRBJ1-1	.	CSVEEFLGTEAFF	TGCAGCGTTGAAGAATTCCTCGGGACTGAAGCTTTCTTT
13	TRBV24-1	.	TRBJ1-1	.	CATSDWLNTEAFF	TGTGCCACCAGTGATTGGCTCAACACTGAAGCTTTCTTT
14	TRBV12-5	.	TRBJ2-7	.	CASGPGLRGNEQYF	TGTGCTAGTGGTCCCGGACTAAGGGGCAACGAGCAGTACTTC
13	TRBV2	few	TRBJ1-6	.	CATQGIGNSPLHF	TGTGCCACTCAGGGGATCGGGAATTCACCCCTCCACTTT
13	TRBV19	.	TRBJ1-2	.	CASSIDRRYGYTF	TGTGCCAGTAGTATCGATCGGCGGTATGGCTACACCTTC
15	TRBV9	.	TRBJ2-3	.	CASSVSASATDTQYF	TGTGCCAGCAGCGTGAGTGCTAGCGCAACAGATACGCAGTATTTT
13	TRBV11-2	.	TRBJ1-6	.	CASSLVTISPLHF	TGTGCCAGCAGCTTAGTAACAATTTCACCCCTCCACTTT
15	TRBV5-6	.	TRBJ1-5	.	CASSQRDRRNQPQHF	TGTGCCAGCAGCCAAAGAGACAGGCGCAATCAGCCCCAGCATTTT
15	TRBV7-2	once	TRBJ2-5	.	CASSLAVGRRETQYF	TGTGCCAGCAGCTTAGCCGTCGGTCGCCGGGAGACCCAGTACTTC
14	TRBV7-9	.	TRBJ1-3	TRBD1	CASSPTGAGNTIYF	TGTGCCAGCAGTCCTACAGGGGCTGGAAACACCATATATTTT
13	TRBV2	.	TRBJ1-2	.	CASSSDSGIGYTF	TGTGCCAGCAGCTCGGACAGCGGTATTGGCTACACCTTC
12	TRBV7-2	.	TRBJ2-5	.	CASSLSEETQYF	TGTGCCAGCAGCTTATCGGAGGAGACTCAGTACTTC
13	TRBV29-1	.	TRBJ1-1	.	CSVGEGRNTEAFF	TGCAGCGTTGGAGAAGGGAGGAACACTGAAGCTTTCTTT
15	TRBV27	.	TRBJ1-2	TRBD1	CASRETAGGYYGYTF	TGTGCCAGCAGGGAGACGGCAGGGGGCTACTATGGCTACACCTTC
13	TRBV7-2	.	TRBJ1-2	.	CASSSTAFYGYTF	TGTGCCAGCAGCTCGACAGCGTTCTATGGCTACACCTTC
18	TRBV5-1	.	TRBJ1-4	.	CASSLQMLGGSLNEKLFF	TGCGCCAGCAGCCTGCAAATGCTCGGCGGCAGCTTGAATGAAAAACTGTTTTTT
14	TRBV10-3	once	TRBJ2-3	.	CAIKGGGGTDTQYF	TGTGCCATCAAAGGCGGAGGGGGCACAGATACGCAGTATTTT
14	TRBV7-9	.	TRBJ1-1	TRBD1	CASSSGTANTEAFF	TGTGCCAGCAGCTCCGGGACAGCTAACACTGAAGCTTTCTTT
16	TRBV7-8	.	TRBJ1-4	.	CASSLEMGTSGEKLFF	TGTGCCAGCAGCTTAGAGATGGGGACTAGTGGTGAAAAACTGTTTTTT
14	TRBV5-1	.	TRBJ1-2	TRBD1	CASSLEGTDTGYTF	TGCGCCAGCAGCTTGGAAGGGACAGACACTGGCTACACCTTC
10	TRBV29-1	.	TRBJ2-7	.	CSVGGNEQYF	TGCAGCGTTGGAGGGAACGAGCAGTACTTC
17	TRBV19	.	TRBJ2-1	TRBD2	CASSTGPTSPPYNEQFF	TGTGCCAGTAGTACCGGCCCGACTAGCCCCCCTTACAATGAGCAGTTCTTC
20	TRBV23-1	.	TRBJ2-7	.	CASKHINRVEVVVTIYEQYF	TGCGCCAGCAAACATATCAACAGGGTTGAGGTGGTAGTCACCATCTACGAGCAGTACTTC
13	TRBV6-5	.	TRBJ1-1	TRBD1	CASRTTGDGEAFF	TGTGCCAGCAGAACGACAGGGGATGGTGAAGCTTTCTTT
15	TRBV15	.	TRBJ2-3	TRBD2	CATSRAREGPDTQYF	TGTGCCACCAGCAGAGCGCGGGAGGGCCCAGATACGCAGTATTTT
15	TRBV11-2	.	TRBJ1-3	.	CASSLEGADGNTIYF	TGTGCCAGCAGCTTGGAAGGGGCGGATGGAAACACCATATATTTT
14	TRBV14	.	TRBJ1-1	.	CASSLPGTNTEAFF	TGTGCCAGCAGCTTACCCGGGACAAACACTGAAGCTTTCTTT